One T cell receptor (beta chain) is described in this entry. This sample was included in a study of CD8 T cells in Susac syndrome. With random hexamers, reverse transcription was performed on roughly 0.45 to 1 ug of RNA. MiXCR, run by TCRdb on the immunoSEQ multiplex PCR reads, gives a single entry per CDR3 protein. The table includes about 300,000 distinct CDR3 sequences, 70% to 90% detected once. The authors sequenced TCR beta from blood CD8+ and CD4+ T cells. Multiple sclerosis controls were treatment-naive patients with stable or active relapsing-remitting disease. The receptor comes from a human donor with multiple sclerosis. Sequences were obtained from CD8+ T cells from PBMCs.

The CDR3 DNA reads TGTGCCAGCAGCTTAGTAGGCTACGGGGAGCAGTTCTTC. The encoded protein is CASSLVGYGEQFF. The rearrangement uses TRBV7-8 and TRBJ2-1, with unresolved D. V shed 1 base and J shed 10 bases, with 11 bases lying between them. Per the germline V gene, CDR1 is SGHVS and CDR2 is FQNEAQ. There are 13 residues in the CDR3.